Below are 21 T cell receptor beta chains sequenced from a single sample in a study of T cells in Graves' hyperthyroidism and ophthalmopathy. What was amplified from RNA transcripts were TCR beta CDR3 regions. A set of HTBI primers served as the primers for a first-round RT-PCR of the TCR CDR3. TCRdb analysed the multiplex PCR reads with MiXCR anew, one entry per CDR3 protein. The sample consists of a few hundred thousand distinct CDR3 sequences, about a sixth of them appearing once. The sequenced sample was blood. These receptors came from a man aged 35 to 55 with Graves' hyperthyroidism.

The chain combines TRBV7-9 with TRBJ2-1, with 8 positions matching TRBD1. V lost 7 bases, J lost 5 bases, and 7 bases stayed unmatched. The CDR3 has 14 amino acids. In germline, CDR1 is SEHNR, CDR2 FQNEAQ (reference sequence). The CDR3 loop reads CASTRTGWNNEQFF. CDR3 DNA: TGTGCCAGCACCCGGACAGGGTGGAACAATGAGCAGTTCTTC.

The J gene is TRBJ2-3, the V gene TRBV28; TRBD2 aligns across 14 bases. With V trimmed by 6 bases and J by 6 bases, 8 bases remained unmatched. Germline V gene data show CDR1 as MDHEN and CDR2 as SYDVKM. The CDR3 totals 16 residues. The CDR3 loop reads CASSPGLAGGRDTQYF. CDR3 coding DNA: TGTGCCAGCAGCCCCGGACTAGCGGGGGGCAGGGATACGCAGTATTTT.

This clonotype was detected ten times or more. This chain uses TRBV5-1 with TRBJ1-6; the D gene is possibly TRBD1 (6 bases). CDR3 length: 15 residues. In germline, CDR1 is SGHRS, CDR2 YFSETQ. Trimming took off 3 bases at V and 7 bases at J, with 14 bases between the two ends. CDR3 region: CASSSQGLGNSPLHF. CDR3 bases: TGCGCCAGCAGCTCGCAGGGGTTGGGAAATTCACCCCTCCACTTT.

This clonotype was detected many times. The chain combines TRBV6-1 with TRBJ2-1; 15 bases are shared with TRBD2. The germline V gene has CDR1 MNHNS and CDR2 SASEGT. With 5 bases clipped from V and 1 base from J, the junction kept 6 bases outside the gene matches. The length of the CDR3 is 18 residues. CDR3 in amino acids: CASSLGTSGGKSYNEQFF. For the CDR3, the DNA is TGTGCCAGCAGTCTCGGGACTAGCGGGGGGAAATCCTACAATGAGCAGTTCTTC.

Many counts were recorded for this clonotype. The V and J genes are TRBV2 and TRBJ1-2; D is undetermined. Germline V CDR1 and CDR2: SNHLY, FYNNEI. The CDR3 loop spans 12 amino acids. Trimming took 3 bases from V and 2 from J, leaving 4 bases between them. The CDR3 sequence: CASSEWNYGYTF. Written as DNA, the CDR3 is TGTGCCAGCAGTGAGTGGAACTATGGCTACACCTTC.

In this sample, this clonotype turned up many times. V is TRBV18 and J is TRBJ1-5; possibly TRBD1 for D (6 bases). Germline loops: CDR1 KGHSH, CDR2 LQKENI. V lost 3 bases and J 5 bases, leaving 11 bases between the germline ends. The CDR3 totals 14 residues. In nucleotides, the CDR3 is TGTGCCAGCTCACCGATACACAGGGATCAGCCCCAGCATTTT. Translated, it gives CASSPIHRDQPQHF.

The sample holds many counts of this clonotype. The genes are TRBV15 and TRBJ2-2, with D perhaps TRBD1 or TRBD2 (5 bases each). Trimming removed 0 bases at V and 7 bases at J, with 12 bases between. Germline values: CDR1 LNHNV, CDR2 YYDKDF (reference sequence). CDR3 length: 15 amino acids. The CDR3 region has the DNA TGTGCCACCAGCAGAGAACTTTTGGGGGACGGGGAGCTGTTTTTT. Encoded protein: CATSRELLGDGELFF.

The table lists this clonotype with many counts. The chain joins TRBV12-3 or TRBV12-4 to TRBJ1-1; D is perhaps TRBD1 (5 bases). V lost 6 bases and J 1 base, leaving 12 bases between the germline ends. There are 14 residues in the CDR3. Here the CDR3 reads CASSPREWNTEAFF. CDR3 DNA sequence: TGTGCCAGCAGCCCCAGGGAGTGGAACACTGAAGCTTTCTTT.

This clonotype was seen at least ten times. The rearrangement joins TRBV5-1 to TRBJ2-5; TRBD2 agrees at 8 bases. Germline CDR1 SGHRS, CDR2 YFSETQ. This CDR3 is built from 16 residues. The V gene end was trimmed by 0 bases and the J gene end by 1 base; junction bases not matched to a gene: 5. The chain's CDR3 is CASSLGPTSGQETQYF. CDR3 nucleotides: TGCGCCAGCAGCTTGGGACCCACTAGCGGCCAAGAGACCCAGTACTTC.

The chain is built from TRBV18 and TRBJ1-2; D is unclear. The CDR3 consists of 13 residues. CDR1 is KGHSH, CDR2 LQKENI, per germline. The germline V and J ends were trimmed by 3 bases and 4 bases, with 9 bases remaining between them. The CDR3 here is CASSPDVSYGYTF. In DNA form, the CDR3 reads TGTGCCAGCTCACCCGACGTGTCCTATGGCTACACCTTC.

This clonotype was seen ten or more times. The chain has TRBV29-1 and TRBJ2-7, with TRBD2 matching 7 bases. With V trimmed by 6 bases and J by 3 bases, 8 bases remained unmatched. Germline V gene data show CDR1 as SQVTM and CDR2 as ANQGSEA. The CDR3 is made up of 13 amino acids. The CDR3 protein is CSVRTRGNYEQYF. The CDR3 DNA is TGCAGCGTCAGGACTAGAGGGAACTACGAGCAGTACTTC.

This clonotype was detected ten times or more. The rearrangement joins TRBV20-1 to TRBJ1-1, with 7 bases matching TRBD1. CDR1 and CDR2 from the germline V gene are DFQATT and SNEGSKA (reference sequence). The V gene end was trimmed by 1 base and the J gene end by 0 bases; junction bases not matched to a gene: 8. The CDR3 is 16 amino acids. CDR3 protein: CSARAPSGQLNTEAFF. The CDR3 bases are TGCAGTGCTAGAGCACCCTCGGGACAGCTGAACACTGAAGCTTTCTTT.

In its sample, this clonotype was seen many times. The CDR3 spells CASSEQGLNEKLFF. As DNA, the CDR3 is TGTGCCAGCAGTGAGCAGGGACTTAATGAAAAACTGTTTTTT. The rearrangement links TRBV6-1 to TRBJ1-4, with a weak D call TRBD1 (5 bases). The V end lost 3 bases, the J end lost 4 bases, and 9 bases lay between the germline ends. Germline V gene lookup returns CDR1 MNHNS and CDR2 SASEGT. This CDR3 is 14 amino acids long.

This clonotype was observed at least ten times. V usage is TRBV6-1 and J usage is TRBJ1-5, with D maybe TRBD1 (5 bases). Germline V lookup: CDR1 MNHNS, CDR2 SASEGT. The V and J ends lost 5 bases and 2 bases respectively, with 10 bases between them. This CDR3 region has 14 residues. CDR3 region: CASSSQTGNQPQHF. CDR3 DNA sequence: TGTGCCAGCAGTTCCCAGACAGGCAATCAGCCCCAGCATTTT.

This clonotype was observed a handful of times. This sequence joins TRBV3-1 and TRBJ2-1, with 16 bases identical to TRBD2. The length of the CDR3 is 19 residues. CDR1 and CDR2 (germline): LGHDT, YNNKEL (reference sequence). The trim removed 3 bases at V and 8 bases at J, leaving 13 bases unmatched. The DNA of the CDR3 is TGTGCCAGCAGCCAGGATAGTCCGGGACTAGCGGGGGGGCCCCATGAGCAGTTCTTC. Amino acids: CASSQDSPGLAGGPHEQFF.

This clonotype showed up many times. V is TRBV5-1 and J is TRBJ1-5; D not resolved. Trimming pared 0 bases from V and 5 bases from J, leaving 6 bases between. The length of the CDR3 is 13 residues. Germline values: CDR1 SGHRS, CDR2 YFSETQ. This CDR3 reads CASSLGDDQPQHF. CDR3 bases: TGCGCCAGCAGCTTGGGAGATGATCAGCCCCAGCATTTT. The variable domain in full, with the rest retrieved from reference TRBV5-1 and TRBJ1-5, is KAGVTQTPRYLIKTRGQQVTLSCSPISGHRSVSWYQQTPGQGLQFLFEYFSETQRNKGNFPGRFSGRQFSNSRSEMNVSTLELGDSALYLCASSLGDDQPQHFGDGTRLSIL.

The rearrangement links TRBV19 to TRBJ2-1; perhaps D is TRBD1 or TRBD2 (6 bases each). The CDR3 covers 13 residues. With 2 bases removed from V and 7 bases from J, the gap between germline ends came to 9 bases. Germline CDR1 reads LNHDA; CDR2 reads SQIVND (reference sequence). In DNA, the CDR3 is TGTGCCAGTAGTATAACAGGGAGGAATGAGCAGTTCTTC. It codes for CASSITGRNEQFF.

The sample holds many counts of this clonotype. The gene calls are TRBV12-5 and TRBJ1-2; 8 nucleotides align to TRBD1. V lost 6 bases, J lost 6 bases, and 6 bases stayed unmatched. This CDR3 has 13 residues. Per the germline V gene, CDR1 is LGHNT and CDR2 is FRNRAP. The CDR3 DNA sequence: TGTGCTAGTGGAGAGGACAGGGTGGATGGCTACACCTTC. Protein product: CASGEDRVDGYTF.

In this sample, this clonotype turned up many times. The chain combines TRBV30 with TRBJ1-1; the D is unclear. Germline lookup yields CDR1 GTSNPN and CDR2 SVGIG (reference sequence). Trimming pared 1 base from V and 6 bases from J, leaving 9 bases between. The CDR3 has 12 amino acids. The CDR3 DNA sequence: TGTGCCTGGAGTGCCCGCGGCGCTGAAGCTTTCTTT. Its protein is CAWSARGAEAFF. Filled out from reference TRBV30 and TRBJ1-1, the complete variable domain reads SQTIHQWPATLVQPVGSPLSLECTVEGTSNPNLYWYRQAAGRGLQLLFYSVGIGQISSEVPQNLSASRPQDRQFILSSKKLLLSDSGFYLCAWSARGAEAFFGQGTRLTVV.

This clonotype was detected ten times or more. V is TRBV20-1 and J is TRBJ2-7; 9 nucleotides line up with TRBD1. Trimming removed 3 bases from V and 5 bases from J; junction bases left unmatched: 2. This CDR3 has 12 residues. CDR1 is DFQATT, CDR2 SNEGSKA, per germline (reference sequence). The CDR3 region has the DNA TGCAGTGCTAGGACAGGGGGGGACGAGCAGTACTTC. Encoded protein: CSARTGGDEQYF.

V and J are TRBV19 and TRBJ1-5; the D is unclear. The V gene lost 6 bases and the J gene lost 3 bases, with 15 bases spanning the gap. The CDR3 contains 15 residues. Germline V gene data show CDR1 as LNHDA and CDR2 as SQIVND (reference sequence). The CDR3 DNA is TGTGCCAGTAGCCACCTAGGAGGGATCAATCAGCCCCAGCATTTT. Protein sequence: CASSHLGGINQPQHF. Using reference TRBV19 and TRBJ1-5 for the parts outside the CDR3, the full variable domain is DGGITQSPKYLFRKEGQNVTLSCEQNLNHDAMYWYRQDPGQGLRLIYYSQIVNDFQKGDIAEGYSVSREKKESFPLTVTSAQKNPTAFYLCASSHLGGINQPQHFGDGTRLSIL.